The sample holds many counts of the clone carrying this T cell receptor (beta chain). What it recognizes is unknown. This CDR3 region has 14 residues. Unmatched junction bases numbered 11, after V lost 8 bases and J lost 6 bases. Per the germline V gene, CDR1 is SNHLY and CDR2 is FYNNEI. Some clones are missing from TCRdb's copy, which holds only in-frame ones; the method was immunoSEQ multiplex PCR. The repertoire consists of about 38,000 clones, none detected only once. This sample was included in a study of T cells after posttransplantation cyclophosphamide. Study-wide findings and caveats: TRB clonality was highly associated with recipient CMV seropositivity and reactivation. Blood and skin or GI T cell repertoires showed limited TRB overlap. Donor CD8+ memory clones often dominated recipient blood repertoires at later times.

The source of this sequence is a man between 25 and 39 years old in good health and a related stem cell transplant donor. This rearrangement joins TRBV2 to TRBJ2-3; 7 bases fit TRBD1. Sequencing was performed on PBMCs. The CDR3 spells CASPRQGDLDTQYF. DNA for the CDR3: TGTGCCAGCCCTCGACAGGGCGATTTGGATACGCAGTATTTT.